This TCR beta chain was observed in a study of blood T cell repertoires in COVID-19. Study background: Donors in the United States, Italy and Spain gave samples during acute or convalescent COVID-19. T cells, B-cell-depleted T cells, or PBMCs supplied cDNA or gDNA.

The CDR3 consists of 13 residues. Germline loops: CDR1 SEHNR, CDR2 FQNEAQ (reference sequence). The V end was cut by 1 base, the J end by 3 bases, with 6 bases between. Authors' analysis steps: Amplification of reference gene primers provided the estimated nucleated cell counts. Assay: immunoSEQ multiplex PCR; the TCRdb copy retains only in-frame clones and omits some. V and J calls and clone size follow that table, whereas D and trimming were derived from the DNA. This sample has nearly 200,000 clones; about four fifths occur once, and the top ten carry around 7.5%. Recovery meant two consecutive negative NP/OP PCR tests, professional clearance, or resolved symptoms. In the case of this clone: Distinct nucleotide sequences in the sample also encode this CDR3.

The sample consisted of PBMCs or T cells enriched from blood (not recorded which). The chain combines TRBV7-9 with TRBJ1-1; no reliable D call. The TCR originated in a man in his forties who had recovered from COVID-19. The DNA for the CDR3 is TGTGCCAGCAGCTTAGTAGCGGACACTGAAGCTTTCTTT. It specifies CASSLVADTEAFF.